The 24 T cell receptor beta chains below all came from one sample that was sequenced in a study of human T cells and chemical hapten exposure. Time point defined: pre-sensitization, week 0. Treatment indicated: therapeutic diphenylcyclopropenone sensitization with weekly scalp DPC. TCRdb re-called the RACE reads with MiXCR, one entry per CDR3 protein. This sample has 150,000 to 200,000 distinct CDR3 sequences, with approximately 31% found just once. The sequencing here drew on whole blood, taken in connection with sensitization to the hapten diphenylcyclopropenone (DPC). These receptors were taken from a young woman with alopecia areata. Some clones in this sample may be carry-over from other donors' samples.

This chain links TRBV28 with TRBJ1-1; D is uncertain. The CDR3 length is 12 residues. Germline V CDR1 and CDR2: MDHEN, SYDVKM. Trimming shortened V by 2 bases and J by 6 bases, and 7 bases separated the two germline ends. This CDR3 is CASSLVHAEAFF. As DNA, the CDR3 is TGTGCCAGCAGTTTAGTGCACGCTGAAGCTTTCTTT.

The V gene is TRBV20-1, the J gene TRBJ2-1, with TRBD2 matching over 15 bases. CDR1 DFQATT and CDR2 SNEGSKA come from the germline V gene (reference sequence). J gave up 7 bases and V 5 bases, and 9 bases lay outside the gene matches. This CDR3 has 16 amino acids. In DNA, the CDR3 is TGCAGTGCTCCTAGGACTAGCGGGAGGGCCGGGAATGAGCAGTTCTTC. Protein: CSAPRTSGRAGNEQFF.

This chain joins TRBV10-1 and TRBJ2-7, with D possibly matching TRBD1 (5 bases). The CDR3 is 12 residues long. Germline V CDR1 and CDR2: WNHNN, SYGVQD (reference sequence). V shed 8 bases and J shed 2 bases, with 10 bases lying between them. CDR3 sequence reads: CASVGATYEQYF. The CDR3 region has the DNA TGCGCCAGCGTTGGGGCCACCTACGAGCAGTACTTC.

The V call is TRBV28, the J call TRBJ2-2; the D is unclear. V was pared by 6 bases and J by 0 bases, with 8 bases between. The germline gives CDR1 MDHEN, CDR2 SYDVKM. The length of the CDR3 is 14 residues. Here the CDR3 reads CASRVGTNTGELFF. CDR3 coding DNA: TGTGCCAGCAGAGTGGGAACGAACACCGGGGAGCTGTTTTTT.

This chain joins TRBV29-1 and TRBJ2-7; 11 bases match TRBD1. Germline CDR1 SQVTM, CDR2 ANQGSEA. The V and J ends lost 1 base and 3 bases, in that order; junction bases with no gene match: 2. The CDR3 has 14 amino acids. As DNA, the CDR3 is TGCAGCGTTGAAGTGGACAGGGGGCACTACGAGCAGTACTTC. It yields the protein CSVEVDRGHYEQYF.

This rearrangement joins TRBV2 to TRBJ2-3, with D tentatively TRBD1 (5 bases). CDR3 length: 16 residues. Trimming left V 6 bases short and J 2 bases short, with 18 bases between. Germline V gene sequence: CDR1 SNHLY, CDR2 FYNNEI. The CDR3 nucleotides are TGTGCCAGCAGGGCACAGGTGAGCCTGGCCACAGATACGCAGTATTTT. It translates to CASRAQVSLATDTQYF.

Here the CDR3 reads CATSGGQGQPNTGELFF. CDR3 nucleotide sequence: TGTGCCACCAGTGGAGGACAGGGGCAGCCGAACACCGGGGAGCTGTTTTTT. The rearrangement uses TRBV24-1 and TRBJ2-2, with 9 nucleotides matching TRBD1. Per germline, CDR1 KGHDR and CDR2 SFDVKD. Trimming took 5 bases from V and 0 from J; bases not matched to a gene: 6. The CDR3 spans 17 residues.

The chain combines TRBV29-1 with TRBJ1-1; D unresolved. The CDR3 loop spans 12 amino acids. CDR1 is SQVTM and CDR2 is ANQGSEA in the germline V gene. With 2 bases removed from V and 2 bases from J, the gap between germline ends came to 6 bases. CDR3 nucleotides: TGCAGCGTTGAAAAGGGAAACACTGAAGCTTTCTTT. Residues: CSVEKGNTEAFF.

CDR3 DNA sequence: TGCAGCTTCTCAGGGGTAGAGACCCAGTACTTC. Protein: CSFSGVETQYF. The chain combines TRBV29-1 with TRBJ2-5, with D possibly matching TRBD1 (6 bases). CDR3 length: 11 residues. Trimming took off 8 bases at V and 4 bases at J, with 11 bases between the two ends. Germline lookup yields CDR1 SQVTM and CDR2 ANQGSEA.

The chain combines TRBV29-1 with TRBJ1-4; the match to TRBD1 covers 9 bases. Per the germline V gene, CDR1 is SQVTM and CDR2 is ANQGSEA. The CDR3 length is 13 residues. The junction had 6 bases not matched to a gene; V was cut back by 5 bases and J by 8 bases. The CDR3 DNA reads TGCAGCGTTCCGGGACAGGGAAGCGAAAAACTGTTTTTT. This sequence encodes CSVPGQGSEKLFF.

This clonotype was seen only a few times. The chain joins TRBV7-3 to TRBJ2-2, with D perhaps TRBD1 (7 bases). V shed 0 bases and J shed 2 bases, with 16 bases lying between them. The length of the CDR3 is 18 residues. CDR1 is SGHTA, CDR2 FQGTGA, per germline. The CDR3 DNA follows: TGTGCCAGCAGCTTAACGGGGAGGCAGGGGGTTAACACCGGGGAGCTGTTTTTT. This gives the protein CASSLTGRQGVNTGELFF.

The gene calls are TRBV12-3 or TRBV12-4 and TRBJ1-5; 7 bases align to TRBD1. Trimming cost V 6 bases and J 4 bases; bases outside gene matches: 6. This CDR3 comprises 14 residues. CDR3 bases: TGTGCCAGCAGAGGACAGGTGACAAATCAGCCCCAGCATTTT. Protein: CASRGQVTNQPQHF.

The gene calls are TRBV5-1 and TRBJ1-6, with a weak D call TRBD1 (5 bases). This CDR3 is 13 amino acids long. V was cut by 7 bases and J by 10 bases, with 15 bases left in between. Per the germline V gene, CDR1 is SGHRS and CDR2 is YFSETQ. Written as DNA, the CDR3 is TGCGCCAGCCGGGGGTCCGAGGGGTCACCCCTCCACTTT. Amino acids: CASRGSEGSPLHF.

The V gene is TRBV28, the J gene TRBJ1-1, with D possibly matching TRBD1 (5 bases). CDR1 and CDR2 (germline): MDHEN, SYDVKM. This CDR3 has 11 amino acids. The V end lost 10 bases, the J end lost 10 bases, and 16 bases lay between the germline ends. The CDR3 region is CATGRQSTAFF. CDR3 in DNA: TGTGCCACAGGGCGACAGTCTACAGCTTTCTTT.

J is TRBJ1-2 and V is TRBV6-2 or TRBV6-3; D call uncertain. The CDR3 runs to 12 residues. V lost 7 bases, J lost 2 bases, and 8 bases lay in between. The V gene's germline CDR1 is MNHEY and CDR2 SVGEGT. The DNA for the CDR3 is TGTGCCAGCACGGCAAACAACTATGGCTACACCTTC. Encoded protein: CASTANNYGYTF.

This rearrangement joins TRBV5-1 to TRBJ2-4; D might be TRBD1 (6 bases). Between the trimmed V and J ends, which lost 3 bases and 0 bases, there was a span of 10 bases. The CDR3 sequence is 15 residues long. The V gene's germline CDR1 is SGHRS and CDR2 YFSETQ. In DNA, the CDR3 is TGCGCCAGCAGCTCACAGGGTTTAGCCAAAAACATTCAGTACTTC. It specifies CASSSQGLAKNIQYF.

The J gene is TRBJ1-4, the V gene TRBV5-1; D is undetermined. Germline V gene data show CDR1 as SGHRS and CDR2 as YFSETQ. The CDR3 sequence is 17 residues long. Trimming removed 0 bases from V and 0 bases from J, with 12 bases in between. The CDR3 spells CASSLAPGRATNEKLFF. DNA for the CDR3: TGCGCCAGCAGCTTGGCCCCTGGGAGAGCAACTAATGAAAAACTGTTTTTT.

The CDR3 DNA sequence: TGTGCCAGCACCCCGGGCCCTTATAGCAATCAGCCCCAGCATTTT. It yields the protein CASTPGPYSNQPQHF. This chain links TRBV6-6 with TRBJ1-5; D not certain. The CDR3 loop spans 15 amino acids. V was trimmed by 7 bases and J by 0 bases, leaving 13 bases between them. Germline V gene lookup returns CDR1 MNHNY and CDR2 SVGAGI (reference sequence).

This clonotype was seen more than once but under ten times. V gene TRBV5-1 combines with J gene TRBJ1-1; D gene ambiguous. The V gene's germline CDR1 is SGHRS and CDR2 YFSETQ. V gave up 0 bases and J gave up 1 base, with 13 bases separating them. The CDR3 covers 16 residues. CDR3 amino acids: CASSLAGGVRNTEAFF. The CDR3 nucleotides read TGCGCCAGCAGCTTGGCTGGTGGGGTACGGAACACTGAAGCTTTCTTT.

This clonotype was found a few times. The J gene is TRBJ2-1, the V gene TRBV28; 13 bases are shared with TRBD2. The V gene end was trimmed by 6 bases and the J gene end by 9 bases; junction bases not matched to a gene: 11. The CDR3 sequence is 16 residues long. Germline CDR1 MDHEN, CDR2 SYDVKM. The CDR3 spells CASRPPGLAGSTEQFF. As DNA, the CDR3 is TGTGCCAGCAGACCACCGGGACTAGCGGGGAGTACTGAGCAGTTCTTC.

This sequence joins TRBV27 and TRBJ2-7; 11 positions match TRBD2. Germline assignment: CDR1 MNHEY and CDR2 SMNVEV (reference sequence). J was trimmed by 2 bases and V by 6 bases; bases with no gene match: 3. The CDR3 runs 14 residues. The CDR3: CASRTSGDAYEQYF. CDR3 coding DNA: TGTGCCAGCAGGACTAGCGGGGACGCCTACGAGCAGTACTTC.

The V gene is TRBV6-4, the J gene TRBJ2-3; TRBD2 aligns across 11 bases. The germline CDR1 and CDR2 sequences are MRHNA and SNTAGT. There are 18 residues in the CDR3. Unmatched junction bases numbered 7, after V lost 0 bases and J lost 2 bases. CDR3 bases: TGTGCCAGCAGTGACTCTGGCGGGACTAGCGGCCCCACAGATACGCAGTATTTT. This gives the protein CASSDSGGTSGPTDTQYF.

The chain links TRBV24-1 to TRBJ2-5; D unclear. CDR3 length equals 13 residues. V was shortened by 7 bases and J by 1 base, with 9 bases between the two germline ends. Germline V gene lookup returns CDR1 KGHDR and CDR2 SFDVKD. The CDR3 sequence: CATSDNVQETQYF. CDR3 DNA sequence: TGTGCCACCAGCGACAACGTCCAAGAGACCCAGTACTTC.

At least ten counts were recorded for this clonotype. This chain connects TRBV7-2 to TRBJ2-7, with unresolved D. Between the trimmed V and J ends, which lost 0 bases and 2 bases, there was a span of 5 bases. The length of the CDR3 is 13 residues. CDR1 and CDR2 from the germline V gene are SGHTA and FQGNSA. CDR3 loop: CASSLADAYEQYF. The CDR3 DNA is TGTGCCAGCAGCTTAGCCGACGCCTACGAGCAGTACTTC.